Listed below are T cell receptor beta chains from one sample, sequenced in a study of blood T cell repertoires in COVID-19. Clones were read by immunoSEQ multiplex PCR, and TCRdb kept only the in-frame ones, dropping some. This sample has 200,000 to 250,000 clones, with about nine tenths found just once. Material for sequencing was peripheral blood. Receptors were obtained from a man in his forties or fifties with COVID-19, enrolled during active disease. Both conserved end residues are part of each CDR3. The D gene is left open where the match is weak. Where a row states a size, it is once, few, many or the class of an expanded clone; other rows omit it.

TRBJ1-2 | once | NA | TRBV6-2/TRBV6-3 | CASSYPTGIYGYTF | TGTGCCAGCAGTTACCCTACAGGGATCTATGGCTACACCTTC
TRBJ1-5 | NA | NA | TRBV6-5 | CATSKFQPQHF | TGTGCCACCAGCAAATTTCAGCCCCAGCATTTT
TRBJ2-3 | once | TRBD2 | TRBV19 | CASRGGSTDTQYF | TGTGCCAGCCGCGGGGGGAGCACAGATACGCAGTATTTT
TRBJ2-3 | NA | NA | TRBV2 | CASSEGQAADTQYF | TGTGCCAGCAGTGAAGGACAGGCAGCAGATACGCAGTATTTT
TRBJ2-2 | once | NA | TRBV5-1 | CASSLSLRNTGELFF | TGCGCCAGCAGCTTATCCCTCAGGAACACCGGGGAGCTGTTTTTT
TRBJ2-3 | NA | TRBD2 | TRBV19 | CASSTLGGRGDSDTQYF | TGTGCCAGTAGTACCCTAGGCGGGAGGGGAGATTCAGATACGCAGTATTTT
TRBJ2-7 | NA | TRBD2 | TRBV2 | CASSELAGGALYEQYF | TGTGCCAGCAGTGAACTAGCGGGAGGAGCCCTTTACGAGCAGTACTTC
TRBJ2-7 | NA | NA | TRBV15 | CATSRDHTKRRTYEQYF | TGTGCCACCAGCAGAGATCACACGAAACGGCGGACCTACGAGCAGTACTTC
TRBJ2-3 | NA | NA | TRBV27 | CASSLGGRGTDTQYF | TGTGCCAGCAGTTTAGGCGGGCGGGGCACAGATACGCAGTATTTT
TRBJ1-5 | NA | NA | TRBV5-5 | CASSLYRSNQPQHF | TGTGCCAGCAGCTTGTACAGGAGTAATCAGCCCCAGCATTTT
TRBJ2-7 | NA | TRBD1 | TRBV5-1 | CASSQGQQEVYEQYF | TGCGCCAGCAGCCAGGGACAGCAAGAAGTATACGAGCAGTACTTC
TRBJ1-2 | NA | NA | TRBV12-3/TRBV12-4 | CASRPTRFYGYTF | TGTGCCAGCAGACCGACAAGATTTTATGGCTACACCTTC
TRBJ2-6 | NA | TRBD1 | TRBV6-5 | CATGTGRTGANVLTF | TGTGCCACCGGGACAGGGAGAACTGGGGCCAACGTCCTGACTTTC
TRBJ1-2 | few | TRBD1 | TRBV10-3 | CAISDEGGHYTF | TGTGCCATCAGTGATGAAGGGGGCCACTACACCTTC
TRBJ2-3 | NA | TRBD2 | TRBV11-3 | CASSASGTSTDTQYF | TGTGCCAGCAGCGCTAGCGGTACAAGCACAGATACGCAGTATTTT
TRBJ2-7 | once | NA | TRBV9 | CASSVVADSYEQYF | TGTGCCAGCAGCGTAGTAGCGGACTCCTACGAGCAGTACTTC
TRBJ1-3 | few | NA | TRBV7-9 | CASSPRRGNTIYF | TGTGCCAGCAGCCCCCGTCGGGGAAACACCATATATTTT
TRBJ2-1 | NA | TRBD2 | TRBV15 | CATNHRDYYNEQFF | TGTGCCACCAACCACCGGGACTACTACAATGAGCAGTTCTTC
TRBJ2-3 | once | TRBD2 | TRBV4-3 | CASSQGPSGGAGTDTQYF | TGCGCCAGCAGCCAAGGGCCTAGCGGGGGGGCCGGGACAGATACGCAGTATTTT
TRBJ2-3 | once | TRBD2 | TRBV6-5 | CASRSSGRPDTQYF | TGTGCCAGCAGGAGTAGCGGGAGGCCAGATACGCAGTATTTT
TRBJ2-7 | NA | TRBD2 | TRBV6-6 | CASSSSGGTYEQYF | TGTGCCAGCAGTTCTAGCGGGGGGACTTACGAGCAGTACTTC
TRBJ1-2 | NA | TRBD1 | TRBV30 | CAWRTGWVGYTF | TGTGCCTGGAGGACAGGGTGGGTTGGCTACACCTTC
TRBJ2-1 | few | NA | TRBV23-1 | CASSQVDLGQFYNEQFF | TGCGCCAGCAGTCAAGTCGACCTCGGACAGTTCTACAATGAGCAGTTCTTC
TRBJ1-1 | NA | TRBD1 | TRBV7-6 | CASSKRARDRGIGTEAFF | TGTGCCAGCAGCAAAAGGGCCCGGGACAGGGGCATCGGCACTGAAGCTTTCTTT
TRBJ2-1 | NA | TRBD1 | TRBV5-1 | CASSYLQGGYNEQFF | TGCGCCAGCAGCTACCTACAGGGGGGCTACAATGAGCAGTTCTTC
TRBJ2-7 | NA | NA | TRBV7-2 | CASSLYPGLYEQYF | TGTGCCAGCAGCTTATATCCAGGGCTCTACGAGCAGTACTTC
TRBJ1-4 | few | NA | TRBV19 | CASSAGDHEKLFF | TGTGCCAGTAGTGCAGGGGACCATGAAAAACTGTTTTTT
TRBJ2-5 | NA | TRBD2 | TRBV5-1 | CASSPGLAGLMQETQYF | TGCGCCAGCAGCCCGGGACTAGCGGGGTTAATGCAAGAGACCCAGTACTTC
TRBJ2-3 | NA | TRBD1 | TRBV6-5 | CASRPGQYTDTQYF | TGTGCCAGCAGGCCGGGACAGTACACAGATACGCAGTATTTT
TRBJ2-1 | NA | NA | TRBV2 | CASSEEGGPPYNEQFF | TGTGCCAGCAGTGAAGAGGGGGGGCCCCCCTACAATGAGCAGTTCTTC
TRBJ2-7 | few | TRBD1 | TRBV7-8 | CASSFGQGSYEQYF | TGTGCCAGCAGCTTTGGACAGGGATCCTACGAGCAGTACTTC
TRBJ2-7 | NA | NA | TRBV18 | CASSPFREDEQYF | TGTGCCAGCTCACCATTCCGAGAGGACGAGCAGTACTTC
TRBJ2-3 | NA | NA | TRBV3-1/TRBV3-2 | CASSQGTHRTDTQYF | TGTGCCAGCAGCCAAGGGACACACCGCACAGATACGCAGTATTTT
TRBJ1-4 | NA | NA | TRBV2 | CATRGSGTSNEKLFF | TGTGCCACTCGGGGTTCCGGGACATCAAATGAAAAACTGTTTTTT
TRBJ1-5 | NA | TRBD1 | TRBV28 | CASSLAGGVQDSNQPQHF | TGTGCCAGCAGTCTCGCAGGGGGCGTTCAGGATAGCAATCAGCCCCAGCATTTT
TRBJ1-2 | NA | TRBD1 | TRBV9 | CASSVGQGASYGYTF | TGTGCCAGCAGCGTGGGACAGGGGGCATCTTATGGCTACACCTTC
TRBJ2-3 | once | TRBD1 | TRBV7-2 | CASSPRQGRDTQYF | TGTGCCAGCAGCCCAAGACAGGGGAGGGATACGCAGTATTTT
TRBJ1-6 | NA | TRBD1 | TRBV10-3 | CAISESGGQNNSPLHF | TGTGCCATCAGTGAGTCGGGGGGACAGAATAATTCACCCCTCCACTTT
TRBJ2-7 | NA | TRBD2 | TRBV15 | CATSRNSGRSYEQYF | TGTGCCACCAGCAGAAATAGCGGGAGGTCCTACGAGCAGTACTTC
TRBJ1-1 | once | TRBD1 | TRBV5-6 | CASSPIKDRVDNTEAFF | TGTGCCAGCAGCCCAATCAAGGACAGGGTCGATAACACTGAAGCTTTCTTT
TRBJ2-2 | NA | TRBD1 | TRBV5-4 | CASSSGQGITGELFF | TGTGCCAGCAGCTCAGGACAGGGGATCACCGGGGAGCTGTTTTTT
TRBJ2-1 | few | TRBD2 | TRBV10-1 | CASSSSGSSYNEQFF | TGCGCCAGCAGTTCTAGCGGGAGCTCCTACAATGAGCAGTTCTTC
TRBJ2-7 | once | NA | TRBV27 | CASKAGEPPYEQYF | TGTGCCAGCAAAGCCGGGGAGCCCCCCTACGAGCAGTACTTC
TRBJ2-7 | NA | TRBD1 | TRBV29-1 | CSAVETGEWGEQYF | TGCAGCGCAGTAGAAACAGGGGAATGGGGCGAGCAGTACTTC